This T cell receptor beta chain was obtained from a study of T cells after yellow fever vaccination. The CDR3 runs to 14 residues. The J segment lost 9 bases and the V segment lost 1 base, leaving 4 bases of the junction unmatched. Germline values: CDR1 SGHTA, CDR2 FQGNSA. 5'RACE template switching added a universal primer site and UMIs to TCR cDNA. TCRdb used MiXCR to reprocess the 5' RACE reads, holding one entry per CDR3 protein. The table lists hundreds of thousands of distinct CDR3 sequences, approximately 12% of them singletons, with over 12% in the top ten. This sequence was found in a man aged 25 to 40 who received the YFV17D yellow fever vaccine. This chain uses TRBV7-2 with TRBJ2-1, with 9 bases identical to TRBD2. This sample comprised PBMCs, obtained on the day of the yellow fever booster vaccination. The CDR3 loop is CASSLGLADLEQFF. CDR3 DNA sequence: TGTGCCAGCAGCTTAGGACTAGCGGACCTTGAGCAGTTCTTC.